The 18 T cell receptor beta chains given below trace back to one sample, sequenced in a study of CD8+ T cells in alopecia areata. Treatment reported: oral pan-JAK inhibitor, 5-10 mg twice daily. RNA extraction and reverse transcription yielded cDNA as sequencing template. TCRdb's table, derived via immunoSEQ multiplex PCR, lists solely in-frame clones and lacks some. The sample contains roughly 46,000 clones, approximately 65% of which appear only once. The source was CD8+ T cells sorted from blood, collected at week 4, from a patient treated with tofacitinib. These receptors all stem from a human donor with alopecia areata.

This clone was counted ten times or more. The rearrangement links TRBV2 to TRBJ2-3, with D maybe TRBD2 (6 bases). Deletions cut 3 bases from V and 3 bases from J, with 13 bases between. Germline V gene lookup returns CDR1 SNHLY and CDR2 FYNNEI. This CDR3 contains 15 residues. The CDR3 bases are TGTGCCAGCAGTGAGCCAGGGAGGTTAACAGATACGCAGTATTTT. Amino acid sequence: CASSEPGRLTDTQYF.

A word on this clone: A read error may account for a junction end that differs from germline. The chain has TRBV25-1 and TRBJ2-3; D may be TRBD2 (6 bases). The CDR3 is made up of 12 amino acids. Germline values: CDR1 MGHDK, CDR2 SYGVNS. The CDR3 DNA follows: TGTGCCAGCAGTGAGACTAGTGATGCCTATGTATTT. It yields the protein CASSETSDAYVF.

Details on this clone: Mismatch with germline at one junction end may stem from a read error. This chain connects TRBV15 to TRBJ2-2, with D possibly matching TRBD1 (6 bases). The germline V gene encodes CDR1 LNHNV and CDR2 YYDKDF (reference sequence). The CDR3 is made up of 12 amino acids. DNA for the CDR3: TGTGCCACCAGCAGGGGGGCCGGAGAGCTGTTTTTT. It codes for CATSRGAGELFF.

The gene calls are TRBV2 and TRBJ2-5, with a tentative D call TRBD1 (6 bases). This CDR3 has 13 amino acids. Trimming took 5 bases from V and 5 from J, leaving 12 bases between them. Germline V gives CDR1 SNHLY, CDR2 FYNNEI. CDR3 coding DNA: TGTGCCAGCAGTAATGACAGGTCGGAGACCCAGTACTTC. Its protein is CASSNDRSETQYF.

V and J are TRBV4-1 and TRBJ2-3; D may be TRBD1 (5 bases). In germline, CDR1 is MGHRA, CDR2 YSYEKL. With 4 bases removed from V and 6 bases from J, the gap between germline ends came to 17 bases. This CDR3 has 15 amino acids. The CDR3 protein is CASSPSGSGYDTQYF. The DNA for the CDR3 is TGCGCCAGCAGCCCCTCCGGGTCAGGGTACGATACGCAGTATTTT.

This chain uses TRBV29-1 with TRBJ2-3, with 10 bases fitting TRBD1. This CDR3 contains 14 residues. J gave up 3 bases and V 4 bases, and 4 bases lay outside the gene matches. Per germline, CDR1 SQVTM and CDR2 ANQGSEA. The CDR3 DNA follows: TGCAGCGTTGTAGGGGACAGGGGAACAGATACGCAGTATTTT. Protein sequence: CSVVGDRGTDTQYF.

This clone has a handful of counts. The J gene is TRBJ1-2, the V gene TRBV7-9; D unresolved. Germline V gene data show CDR1 as SEHNR and CDR2 as FQNEAQ (reference sequence). The CDR3 spans 14 residues. The V gene lost 0 bases and the J gene lost 8 bases, with 13 bases spanning the gap. CDR3 loop: CASSLARPSQGYTF. The CDR3 DNA reads TGTGCCAGCAGCTTAGCGCGCCCCAGCCAGGGCTACACCTTC.

The chain couples TRBV2 to TRBJ1-2; D unresolved. Germline lookup yields CDR1 SNHLY and CDR2 FYNNEI. The CDR3 contains 15 residues. V lost 4 bases and J 0 bases, leaving 12 bases between the germline ends. The CDR3 sequence is CASSGWAESNYGYTF. CDR3 DNA sequence: TGTGCCAGCAGTGGTTGGGCGGAGTCTAACTATGGCTACACCTTC.

The rearrangement links TRBV29-1 to TRBJ2-1, with TRBD1 matching 10 bases. This CDR3 spans 14 amino acids. Germline trimming cut 4 bases from V and 5 bases from J; bases unmatched to any gene: 5. Germline V CDR1 and CDR2: SQVTM, ANQGSEA. CDR3 protein: CSVGPGQGNNEQFF. CDR3 sequence (DNA): TGCAGCGTTGGACCGGGACAGGGGAACAATGAGCAGTTCTTC.

The chain is built from TRBV27 and TRBJ1-1; D unclear. Germline V gives CDR1 MNHEY, CDR2 SMNVEV (reference sequence). V was clipped by 5 bases and J by 3 bases, with 13 bases between them. The CDR3 runs to 14 residues. Here the CDR3 DNA reads TGTGCCAGCAGTCTTTGGGAGGGTGACACTGAAGCTTTCTTT. Translation: CASSLWEGDTEAFF.

This clone appeared a few times. This sequence joins TRBV29-1 and TRBJ1-1, with 9 bases fitting TRBD1. The CDR3 consists of 15 residues. With V trimmed by 6 bases and J by 1 base, 9 bases remained unmatched. In germline, CDR1 is SQVTM, CDR2 ANQGSEA. CDR3 amino acids: CSVDGQGLENTEAFF. DNA of the CDR3: TGCAGCGTGGATGGACAGGGGCTGGAGAACACTGAAGCTTTCTTT. Drawing the rest from reference TRBV29-1 and TRBJ1-1, the complete variable domain is SAVISQKPSRDICQRGTSLTIQCQVDSQVTMMFWYRQQPGQSLTLIATANQGSEATYESGFVIDKFPISRPNLTFSTLTVSNMSPEDSSIYLCSVDGQGLENTEAFFGQGTRLTVV.

The gene calls are TRBV6-1 and TRBJ2-2, with D possibly matching TRBD1 (5 bases). CDR1 and CDR2 (germline): MNHNS, SASEGT. This CDR3 has 15 amino acids. V dropped 3 bases and J dropped 4 bases, with 12 bases sitting between them. The CDR3 spells CASSEVMGPTGELFF. The CDR3 bases are TGTGCCAGCAGTGAGGTCATGGGGCCCACCGGGGAGCTGTTTTTT.

The gene calls are TRBV30 and TRBJ2-1, with 10 bases aligning to TRBD2. Trimming took 3 bases from V and 6 from J; bases not matched to a gene: 17. Germline V gene lookup returns CDR1 GTSNPN and CDR2 SVGIG (reference sequence). The CDR3 is made up of 18 amino acids. The DNA for the CDR3 is TGTGCCTGGAGGATAAACCGGATCTTAGCGGGGGGCCCCAATGAGCAGTTCTTC. Amino acid sequence: CAWRINRILAGGPNEQFF.

V and J are TRBV30 and TRBJ2-4; perhaps TRBD2 as D (5 bases). The V gene's germline CDR1 is GTSNPN and CDR2 SVGIG (reference sequence). The CDR3 loop spans 14 amino acids. The V end was cut by 3 bases, the J end by 8 bases, with 17 bases between. The CDR3 protein is CAWSSTGSRDIQYF. CDR3 DNA sequence: TGTGCCTGGAGCTCCACGGGATCTAGGGACATTCAGTACTTC.

V usage is TRBV5-1 and J usage is TRBJ2-1; 7 bases align to TRBD1. Germline values: CDR1 SGHRS, CDR2 YFSETQ. There are 15 residues in the CDR3. The V and J ends lost 0 bases and 7 bases, in that order; junction bases with no gene match: 7. The CDR3 region is CASSLAPTGMNEQFF. The CDR3 DNA follows: TGCGCCAGCAGCTTGGCCCCGACAGGGATGAATGAGCAGTTCTTC.

This clone was counted a single time. V usage is TRBV6-5 and J usage is TRBJ2-1; D may be TRBD1 (5 bases). CDR1 and CDR2 from the germline V gene are MNHEY and SVGAGI. CDR3 size: 14 residues. V gave up 6 bases and J gave up 6 bases, with 15 bases separating them. CDR3 sequence reads: CASRGGPDSNEQFF. The CDR3 DNA sequence: TGTGCCAGCAGGGGCGGTCCCGACAGCAATGAGCAGTTCTTC.

Turning to this clone: Germline is not matched at one junction end, which may reflect a read error. The gene calls are TRBV2 and TRBJ1-1, with D tentatively TRBD1 (5 bases). CDR1 is SNHLY, CDR2 FYNNEI, per germline. The CDR3 sequence is 11 residues long. The CDR3 here is CASTGGTANCF. The CDR3 nucleotides are TGTGCCAGCACCGGGGGGACCGCCAACTGCTTT.

The V gene is TRBV10-3, the J gene TRBJ2-7, with D perhaps TRBD1 (6 bases). Per germline, CDR1 ENHRY and CDR2 SYGVKD. The CDR3 is 15 residues long. V was pared by 7 bases and J by 2 bases, with 18 bases between. CDR3 region: CAITTTGRGTYEQYF. DNA of the CDR3: TGTGCCATCACAACTACAGGGCGAGGGACCTACGAGCAGTACTTC.